Below, 8 T cell receptor beta chains from the same sample are listed, as sequenced in a study of neurological immune-mediated disorders. Indicated time point: longitudinal time-point 3. Using its own MiXCR run on the 5' RACE reads, TCRdb lists one record per CDR3 protein. Among 45,000 to 65,000 distinct CDR3 sequences listed, approximately 9.2% were seen once. Material: PBMCs. Receptors were obtained from a woman in her thirties or forties in good health.

This clonotype was observed many times. The chain combines TRBV20-1 with TRBJ2-5; 8 bases map to TRBD2. This CDR3 has 16 amino acids. V dropped 3 bases and J dropped 0; count of bases not matched to a gene: 9. Germline CDR1 DFQATT, CDR2 SNEGSKA (reference sequence). CDR3 coding DNA: TGCAGTGCTAGCGCCCCAGCGGGAGTCGACCAAGAGACCCAGTACTTC. Translating gives CSASAPAGVDQETQYF.

This clonotype has at least ten counts. The gene calls are TRBV29-1 and TRBJ1-2; perhaps TRBD1 as D (5 bases). V gave up 3 bases and J gave up 4 bases, with 9 bases separating them. Germline values: CDR1 SQVTM, CDR2 ANQGSEA. CDR3 length equals 12 residues. This CDR3 is CSVEGTAYGYTF. The CDR3 DNA sequence: TGCAGCGTTGAGGGGACCGCCTATGGCTACACCTTC.

This clonotype was seen many times. V usage is TRBV20-1 and J usage is TRBJ1-2; TRBD1 agrees at 8 bases. CDR1 and CDR2 from the germline V gene are DFQATT and SNEGSKA (reference sequence). The CDR3 length is 17 residues. With V trimmed by 0 bases and J by 2 bases, 11 bases remained unmatched. The CDR3 sequence is CSARDRRTGSRNYGYTF. In DNA form, the CDR3 reads TGCAGTGCTAGAGATAGGCGGACAGGGTCTCGAAACTATGGCTACACCTTC.

This clonotype was seen at least ten times. The chain employs TRBV3-1 and TRBJ2-3, with TRBD2 identical over 10 bases. The CDR3 length is 16 residues. In germline, CDR1 is LGHDT, CDR2 YNNKEL (reference sequence). Trimming cost V 3 bases and J 2 bases; bases outside gene matches: 5. In DNA form, the CDR3 reads TGTGCCAGCAGCCAGCGGACTAGCGGCCTCACAGATACGCAGTATTTT. Translated, it gives CASSQRTSGLTDTQYF.

This clonotype was counted at least ten times. V gene TRBV6-5 combines with J gene TRBJ2-4, with 11 bases lining up with TRBD1. The V segment lost 8 bases and the J segment 7 bases; nucleotides outside the gene matches: 16. The V gene's germline CDR1 is MNHEY and CDR2 SVGAGI. This CDR3 has 17 amino acids. DNA for the CDR3: TGTGCCAGCGCTCGGACAGGGGGCTTCGGGGGGTTTAACATTCAGTACTTC. It translates to CASARTGGFGGFNIQYF.

This clonotype was picked up many times. This chain uses TRBV5-1 with TRBJ1-2, with 8 nucleotides matching TRBD1. The germline V gene encodes CDR1 SGHRS and CDR2 YFSETQ. V lost 0 bases and J lost 8; bases outside the gene matches: 9. CDR3 length equals 15 residues. CDR3 sequence reads: CASSLEAQGAYGYTF. The CDR3 nucleotides read TGCGCCAGCAGCTTGGAGGCGCAGGGGGCGTACGGCTACACCTTC.

This clonotype was detected ten times or more. V and J are TRBV12-3 or TRBV12-4 and TRBJ2-1; tentatively, D is TRBD2 (7 bases). The CDR3 runs to 15 residues. The V end lost 6 bases, the J end lost 4 bases, and 16 bases lay between the germline ends. In nucleotides, the CDR3 is TGTGCCAGCAGCAAGTGGGGGAGGGGGTACAATGAGCAGTTCTTC. This translates into CASSKWGRGYNEQFF.

The sample holds many counts of this clonotype. The chain combines TRBV7-2 with TRBJ1-1, with D possibly TRBD1 on 6 matching bases. In germline, CDR1 is SGHTA, CDR2 FQGNSA. The V end was cut by 6 bases, the J end by 3 bases, with 11 bases between. CDR3 length equals 13 residues. This CDR3 reads CASSYRVDTEAFF. For the CDR3, the DNA is TGTGCCAGCAGTTACAGGGTTGACACTGAAGCTTTCTTT.